This TCR beta chain was captured by sequencing in a study of identical twins. The study, taken as a whole, reports: Excess sharing by twins proved weaker in beta out-of-frame sequences.

This clonotype was detected many times. Its specificity is not known. TCRdb reprocessed the 5' RACE reads with MiXCR, giving one entry per CDR3 protein. The top ten clones hold about 2% of a sample with about 220,000 distinct CDR3 sequences, 7.5% of them seen once. The sample was also reused in another study, on yellow fever vaccine responses in identical twins.

Sequencing used memory (CD45RO+) T cells sorted from blood. This clonotype was obtained from a woman aged 18 to 35 in good health.

This chain's CDR3 is CASVAGFTEAFF. In nucleotides, the CDR3 is TGTGCCAGCGTGGCAGGGTTCACTGAAGCTTTCTTT. The chain combines TRBV12-3 or TRBV12-4 with TRBJ1-1; tentative D call: TRBD1 (5 bases). The CDR3 has 12 residues. V was pared by 8 bases and J by 4 bases, with 11 bases between.